The clone carrying this TCR beta chain was recorded a few times. Antigen specificity is unknown. Via MiXCR, TCRdb re-called the 5' RACE reads, giving one row per CDR3 protein. The sample contains some 490,000 distinct CDR3 sequences, about 20% of which appear only once. These data originate in a study of T-cell memory formation after mild COVID-19. Germline-derived CDR1 and CDR2 are SGHVS and FNYEAQ. V lost 0 bases to trimming and J lost 3 bases; unmatched junction nucleotides: 11. This CDR3 contains 17 residues. Study observations and caveats: Contracting CD4+ clones sat mainly in CM and EM; CD8+ in EMRA. Memory from before infection featured some responding clones, which suggests cross-reactive memory joined. Clonal second-wave expansions that peaked on day 37 had unconfirmed SARS-CoV-2 specificity.

The TCR comes from an adult woman who had mild COVID-19 (a few samples of this study predate the infection). Cell type and time point are not known. Sequences were obtained from PBMCs or a T cell subset sorted from them (not recorded which). The V and J genes are TRBV7-6 and TRBJ2-7, with 7 bases that match TRBD2. CDR3 nucleotides: TGTGCCAGCAGCTTAGCACCCGACAGCGGGGCCCACTACGAGCAGTACTTC. Amino acids: CASSLAPDSGAHYEQYF.